The 15 T cell receptor beta chains below come from one sample, sequenced in a study of CD8 T cells in ankylosing spondylitis. TCRdb re-analysed the 5' RACE reads in MiXCR, keeping a single row per CDR3 protein. The table has around 150,000 distinct CDR3 sequences, 40% to 50% seen once. The sample comprised synovial fluid, either unsorted or a sorted T cell fraction (not recorded which). These TCRs come from a male donor with ankylosing spondylitis.

This chain links TRBV3-1 with TRBJ2-3; D is ambiguous. CDR3 length equals 14 residues. V was pared by 1 base and J by 4 bases, with 9 bases between. CDR1 and CDR2 from the germline V gene are LGHDT and YNNKEL (reference sequence). This CDR3 is CASSQGTVSDTQYF. The CDR3 DNA sequence: TGTGCCAGCAGCCAAGGCACAGTCTCAGATACGCAGTATTTT.

This clonotype was detected many times. The chain couples TRBV20-1 to TRBJ1-2, with D maybe TRBD1 (5 bases). Germline-derived CDR1 and CDR2 are DFQATT and SNEGSKA (reference sequence). Trimming took 6 bases from V and 3 from J, leaving 8 bases between them. The CDR3 spans 11 residues. In nucleotides, the CDR3 is TGCAGTGCCGGGGGACACTATGGCTACACCTTC. This translates into CSAGGHYGYTF.

This clonotype was seen a handful of times. The V gene is TRBV4-1, the J gene TRBJ1-6, with D possibly being TRBD1 (6 bases). Germline V gene lookup returns CDR1 MGHRA and CDR2 YSYEKL. The V end was cut by 4 bases, the J end by 11 bases, with 18 bases between. The CDR3 consists of 15 residues. CDR3 DNA sequence: TGCGCCAGCAGCCCGAGACAGGCGAGGAAAACACCCCTCCACTTT. It is translated as CASSPRQARKTPLHF.

This clonotype was seen ten or more times. This chain uses TRBV6-2 or TRBV6-3 with TRBJ1-5; D is possibly TRBD1 (5 bases). This CDR3 has 18 amino acids. Germline V CDR1 and CDR2: MNHEY, SVGEGT. Deletions cut 5 bases from V and 4 bases from J, with 24 bases between. CDR3 region: CASSPTRETGQLNQPQHF. Here the CDR3 DNA reads TGTGCCAGCAGTCCCACGCGGGAAACAGGACAATTAAATCAGCCCCAGCATTTT.

This clonotype was observed once. The rearrangement links TRBV15 to TRBJ1-5; D is ambiguous. CDR1 is LNHNV and CDR2 is YYDKDF in the germline V gene (reference sequence). V lost 5 bases and J 7 bases, leaving 15 bases between the germline ends. There are 14 residues in the CDR3. The CDR3 loop is CATSLDGLRQPQHF. In DNA, the CDR3 is TGTGCCACCAGCCTTGATGGGCTGAGGCAGCCCCAGCATTTT.

This sequence joins TRBV7-3 and TRBJ2-1; tentatively, D is TRBD2 (6 bases). V was cut by 5 bases and J by 5 bases, with 16 bases left in between. Germline V gene lookup returns CDR1 SGHTA and CDR2 FQGTGA. This CDR3 is built from 15 residues. Here the CDR3 reads CASSPSGSIDNEQFF. CDR3 DNA: TGTGCCAGCAGCCCAAGCGGGTCAATTGACAATGAGCAGTTCTTC. Together with reference TRBV7-3 and TRBJ2-1, the CDR3 gives the full variable domain: GAGVSQTPSNKVTEKGKYVELRCDPISGHTALYWYRQSLGQGPEFLIYFQGTGAADDSGLPNDRFFAVRPEGSVSTLKIQRTERGDSAVYLCASSPSGSIDNEQFFGPGTRLTVL.

The chain has TRBV6-4 and TRBJ2-2; the D is unclear. CDR3 length: 14 amino acids. CDR1 and CDR2 from the germline V gene are MRHNA and SNTAGT. V was trimmed by 3 bases and J by 5 bases, leaving 10 bases between them. CDR3 in DNA: TGTGCCAGCAGTGAATCGGCGGTAACCGGGGAGCTGTTTTTT. Translating it yields CASSESAVTGELFF.

In its sample, this clonotype was seen a few times. The chain recombines TRBV15 with TRBJ2-5, with unresolved D. V dropped 0 bases and J dropped 7 bases, with 15 bases sitting between them. The CDR3 totals 15 residues. CDR1 is LNHNV, CDR2 YYDKDF, per germline (reference sequence). The CDR3 loop is CATSREPSYAWTQYF. The CDR3 DNA reads as TGTGCCACCAGCAGAGAGCCTAGTTACGCGTGGACCCAGTACTTC.

The genes are TRBV29-1 and TRBJ2-7; 9 nucleotides line up with TRBD1. CDR3 length: 14 residues. CDR1 and CDR2 (germline): SQVTM, ANQGSEA. Trimming at V came to 6 bases and at J to 3 bases, leaving 9 bases not matched to a gene. CDR3 DNA: TGCAGCGTCAATCCGGGACAGGGTGTCTACGAGCAGTACTTC. The encoded protein is CSVNPGQGVYEQYF.

The chain joins TRBV29-1 to TRBJ2-1; 9 nucleotides agree with TRBD2. The CDR3 contains 13 residues. Germline loops: CDR1 SQVTM, CDR2 ANQGSEA. V gave up 6 bases and J gave up 4 bases; unmatched junction bases: 4. CDR3 sequence: CSVGLAQYNEQFF. CDR3 sequence (DNA): TGCAGCGTGGGACTAGCTCAATACAATGAGCAGTTCTTC.

The chain employs TRBV7-9 and TRBJ2-3, with TRBD2 matching over 7 bases. The V and J ends lost 4 bases and 4 bases, in that order; junction bases with no gene match: 8. Germline assignment: CDR1 SEHNR and CDR2 FQNEAQ (reference sequence). This CDR3 spans 15 amino acids. The CDR3 reads CASSSGPGRADTQYF. CDR3 DNA: TGTGCCAGCAGCTCCGGTCCAGGGAGGGCAGATACGCAGTATTTT.

This clonotype was seen a handful of times. This chain uses TRBV3-1 with TRBJ2-1; weak D call: TRBD2 (6 bases). Germline CDR1 and CDR2: LGHDT and YNNKEL (reference sequence). The CDR3 loop spans 16 amino acids. V lost 6 bases to trimming and J lost 0 bases, with 15 bases between them. CDR3 protein: CASSSPRRASYNEQFF. In DNA form, the CDR3 reads TGTGCCAGCAGTTCCCCCCGGAGGGCCTCCTACAATGAGCAGTTCTTC.

A few counts support this clonotype. CDR3 in amino acids: CASSSSDDTQYF. CDR3 in DNA: TGTGCCAGCAGTTCGAGTGATGATACGCAGTATTTT. V usage is TRBV12-3 or TRBV12-4 and J usage is TRBJ2-3; D gene uncertain. V was trimmed by 4 bases and J by 6 bases, leaving 8 bases between them. The CDR3 sequence is 12 residues long.

The rearrangement links TRBV12-3 or TRBV12-4 to TRBJ1-4; a weak D match, TRBD1 (5 bases). V shed 5 bases and J shed 8 bases, with 15 bases lying between them. This CDR3 region has 14 residues. The CDR3 region is CASSSTWGWEKLFF. For the CDR3, the DNA is TGTGCCAGCAGTAGTACGTGGGGGTGGGAAAAACTGTTTTTT.

This clonotype was observed a handful of times. The V gene is TRBV20-1, the J gene TRBJ2-7; 7 nucleotides match TRBD2. The CDR3 loop spans 14 amino acids. J gave up 2 bases and V 6 bases, and 10 bases lay outside the gene matches. Looked up from germline, CDR1 is DFQATT and CDR2 is SNEGSKA (reference sequence). The CDR3 loop is CSAGGFGKTYEQYF. The CDR3 DNA follows: TGCAGTGCGGGAGGGTTCGGGAAAACCTACGAGCAGTACTTC.